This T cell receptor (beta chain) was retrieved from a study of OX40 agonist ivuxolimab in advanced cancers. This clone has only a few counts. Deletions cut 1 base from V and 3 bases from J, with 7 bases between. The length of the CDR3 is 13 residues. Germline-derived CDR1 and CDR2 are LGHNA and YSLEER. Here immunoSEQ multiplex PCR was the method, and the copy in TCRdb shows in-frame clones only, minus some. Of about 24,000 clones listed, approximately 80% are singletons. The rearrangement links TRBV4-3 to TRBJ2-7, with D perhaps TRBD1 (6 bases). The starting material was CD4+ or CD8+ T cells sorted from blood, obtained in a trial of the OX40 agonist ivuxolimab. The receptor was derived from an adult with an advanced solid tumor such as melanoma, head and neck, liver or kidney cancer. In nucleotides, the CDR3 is TGCGCCAGCAGCCAAGGGGACAACTACGAGCAGTACTTC. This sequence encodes CASSQGDNYEQYF.